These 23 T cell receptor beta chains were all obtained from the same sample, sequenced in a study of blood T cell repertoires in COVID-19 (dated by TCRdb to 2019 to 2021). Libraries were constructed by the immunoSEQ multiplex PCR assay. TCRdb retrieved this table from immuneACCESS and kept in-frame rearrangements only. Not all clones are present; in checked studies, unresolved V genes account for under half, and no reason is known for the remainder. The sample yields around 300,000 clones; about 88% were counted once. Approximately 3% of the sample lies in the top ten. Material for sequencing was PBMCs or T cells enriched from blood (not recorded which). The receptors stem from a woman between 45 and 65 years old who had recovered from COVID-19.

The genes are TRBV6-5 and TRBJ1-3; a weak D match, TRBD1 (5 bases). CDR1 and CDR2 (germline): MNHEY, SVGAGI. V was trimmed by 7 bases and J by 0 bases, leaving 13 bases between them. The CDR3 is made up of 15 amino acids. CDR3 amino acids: CASTEGFYSGNTIYF. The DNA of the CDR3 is TGTGCCAGCACGGAGGGGTTCTACTCTGGAAACACCATATATTTT.

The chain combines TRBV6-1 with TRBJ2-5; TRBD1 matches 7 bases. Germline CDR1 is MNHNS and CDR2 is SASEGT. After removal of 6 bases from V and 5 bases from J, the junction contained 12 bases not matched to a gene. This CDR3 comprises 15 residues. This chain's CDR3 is CASSLSTGSGETQYF. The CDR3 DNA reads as TGTGCCAGCAGCCTATCGACAGGGAGCGGCGAGACCCAGTACTTC.

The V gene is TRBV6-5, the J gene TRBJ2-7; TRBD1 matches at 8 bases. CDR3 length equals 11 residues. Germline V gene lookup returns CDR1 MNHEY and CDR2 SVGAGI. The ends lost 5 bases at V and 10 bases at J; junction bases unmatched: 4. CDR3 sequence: CASSNRGVQYF. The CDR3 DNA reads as TGTGCCAGCAGTAACAGGGGGGTCCAGTACTTC.

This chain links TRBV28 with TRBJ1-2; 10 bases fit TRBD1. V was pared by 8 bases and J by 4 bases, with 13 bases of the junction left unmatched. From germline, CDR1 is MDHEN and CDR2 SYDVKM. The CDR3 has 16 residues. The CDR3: CASALGGTGVSYGYTF. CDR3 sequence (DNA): TGTGCCAGCGCCTTGGGGGGGACAGGGGTTTCCTATGGCTACACCTTC.

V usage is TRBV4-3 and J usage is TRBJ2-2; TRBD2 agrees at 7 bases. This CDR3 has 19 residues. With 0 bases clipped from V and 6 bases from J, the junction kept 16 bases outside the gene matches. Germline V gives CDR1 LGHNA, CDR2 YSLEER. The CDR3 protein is CASSQDSPSGDPSPGELFF. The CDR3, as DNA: TGCGCCAGCAGCCAAGATTCCCCTAGCGGAGACCCTTCACCCGGGGAGCTGTTTTTT.

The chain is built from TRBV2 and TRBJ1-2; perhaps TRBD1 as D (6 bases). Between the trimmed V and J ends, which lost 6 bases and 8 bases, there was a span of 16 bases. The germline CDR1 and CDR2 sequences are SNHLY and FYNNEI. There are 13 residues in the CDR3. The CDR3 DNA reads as TGTGCCAGCAGCTCCCGGGGGGGGCTGGGCTACACCTTC. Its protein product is CASSSRGGLGYTF. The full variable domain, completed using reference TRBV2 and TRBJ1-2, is EPEVTQTPSHQVTQMGQEVILRCVPISNHLYFYWYRQILGQKVEFLVSFYNNEISEKSEIFDDQFSVERPDGSNFTLKIRSTKLEDSAMYFCASSSRGGLGYTFGSGTRLTVV.

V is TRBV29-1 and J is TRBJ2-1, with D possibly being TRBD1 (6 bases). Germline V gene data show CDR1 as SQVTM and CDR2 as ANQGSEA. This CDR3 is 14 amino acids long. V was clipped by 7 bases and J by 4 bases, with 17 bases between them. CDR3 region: CSGGRTEMYNEQFF. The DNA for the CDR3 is TGCAGCGGGGGCCGGACAGAAATGTACAATGAGCAGTTCTTC.

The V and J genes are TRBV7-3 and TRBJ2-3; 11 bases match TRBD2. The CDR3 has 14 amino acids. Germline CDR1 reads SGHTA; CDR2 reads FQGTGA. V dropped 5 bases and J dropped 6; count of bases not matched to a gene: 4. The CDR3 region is CASSAASGRDTQYF. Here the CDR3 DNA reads TGTGCCAGCAGCGCCGCTAGCGGGAGGGATACGCAGTATTTT.

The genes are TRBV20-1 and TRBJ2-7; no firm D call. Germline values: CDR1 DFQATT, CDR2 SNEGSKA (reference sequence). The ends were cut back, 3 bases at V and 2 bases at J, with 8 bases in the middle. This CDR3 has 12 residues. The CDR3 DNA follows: TGCAGTGCTAGTGGTTTCGCCTACGAGCAGTACTTC. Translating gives CSASGFAYEQYF.

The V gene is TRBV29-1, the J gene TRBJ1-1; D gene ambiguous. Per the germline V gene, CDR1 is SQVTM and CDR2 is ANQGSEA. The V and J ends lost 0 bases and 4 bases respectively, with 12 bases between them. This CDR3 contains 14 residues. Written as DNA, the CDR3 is TGCAGCGTTGAAGATCGTGGGCTTCGCACTGAAGCTTTCTTT. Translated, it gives CSVEDRGLRTEAFF.

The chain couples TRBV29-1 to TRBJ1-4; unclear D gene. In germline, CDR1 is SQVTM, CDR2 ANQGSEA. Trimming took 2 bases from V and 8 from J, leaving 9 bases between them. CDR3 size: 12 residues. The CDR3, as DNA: TGCAGCGTTGAACCGCCCGGGGAAAAACTGTTTTTT. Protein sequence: CSVEPPGEKLFF.

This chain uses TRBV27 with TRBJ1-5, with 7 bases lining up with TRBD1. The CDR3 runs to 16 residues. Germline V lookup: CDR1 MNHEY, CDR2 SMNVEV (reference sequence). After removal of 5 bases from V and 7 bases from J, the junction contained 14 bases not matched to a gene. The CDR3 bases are TGTGCCAGCAGTCGACTTCAGGGGGAGATGGGACAGCCCCAGCATTTT. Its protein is CASSRLQGEMGQPQHF.

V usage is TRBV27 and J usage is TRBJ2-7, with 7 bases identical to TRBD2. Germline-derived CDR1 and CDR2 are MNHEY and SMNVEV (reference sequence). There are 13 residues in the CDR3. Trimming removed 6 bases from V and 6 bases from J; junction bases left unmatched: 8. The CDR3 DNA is TGTGCCAGCAGATATACGGGGGGTCGCGAGCAGTACTTC. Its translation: CASRYTGGREQYF.

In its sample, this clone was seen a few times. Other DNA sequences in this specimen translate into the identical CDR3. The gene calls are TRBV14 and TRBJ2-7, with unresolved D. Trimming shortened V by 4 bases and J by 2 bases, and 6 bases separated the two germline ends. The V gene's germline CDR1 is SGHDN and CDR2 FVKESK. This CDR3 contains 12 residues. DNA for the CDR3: TGTGCCAGCAGCCCCAGGCCCTACGAGCAGTACTTC. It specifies CASSPRPYEQYF. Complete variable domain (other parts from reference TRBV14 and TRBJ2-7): EAGVTQFPSHSVIEKGQTVTLRCDPISGHDNLYWYRRVMGKEIKFLLHFVKESKQDESGMPNNRFLAERTGGTYSTLKVQPAELEDSGVYFCASSPRPYEQYFGPGTRLTVT.

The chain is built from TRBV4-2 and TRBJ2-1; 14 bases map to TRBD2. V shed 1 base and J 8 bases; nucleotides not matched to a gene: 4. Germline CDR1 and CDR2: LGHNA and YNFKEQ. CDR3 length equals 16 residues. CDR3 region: CASSQAGTSGSDEQFF. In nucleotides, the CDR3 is TGTGCCAGCAGCCAAGCCGGGACTAGCGGGAGCGATGAGCAGTTCTTC.

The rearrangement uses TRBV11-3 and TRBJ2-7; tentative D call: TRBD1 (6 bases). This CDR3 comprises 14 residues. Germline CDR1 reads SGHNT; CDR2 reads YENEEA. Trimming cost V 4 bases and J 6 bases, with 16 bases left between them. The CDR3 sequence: CASSYGTQTGEQYF. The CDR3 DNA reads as TGTGCCAGCAGCTACGGGACACAAACGGGCGAGCAGTACTTC.

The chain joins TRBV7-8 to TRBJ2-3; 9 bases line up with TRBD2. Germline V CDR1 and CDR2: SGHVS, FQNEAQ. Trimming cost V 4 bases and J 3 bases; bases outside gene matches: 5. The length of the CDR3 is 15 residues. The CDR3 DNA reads TGTGCCAGCAGCTCCATGAGCGGGAGGACAGATACGCAGTATTTT. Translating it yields CASSSMSGRTDTQYF.

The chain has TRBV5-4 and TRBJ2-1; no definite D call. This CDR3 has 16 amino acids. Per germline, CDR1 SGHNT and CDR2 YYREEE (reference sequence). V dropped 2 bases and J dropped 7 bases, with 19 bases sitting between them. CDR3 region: CASSFFSLSLRNEQFF. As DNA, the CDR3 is TGTGCCAGCAGCTTCTTCTCTTTGTCCCTCCGGAATGAGCAGTTCTTC.

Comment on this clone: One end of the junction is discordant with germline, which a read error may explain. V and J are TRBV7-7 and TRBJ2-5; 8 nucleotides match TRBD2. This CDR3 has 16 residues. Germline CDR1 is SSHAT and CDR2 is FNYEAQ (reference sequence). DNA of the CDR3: TGTGCTAGCAGCTTAGCGCAGGCGGGAGGAACGGAGACTCAGTACTTC. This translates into CASSLAQAGGTETQYF.

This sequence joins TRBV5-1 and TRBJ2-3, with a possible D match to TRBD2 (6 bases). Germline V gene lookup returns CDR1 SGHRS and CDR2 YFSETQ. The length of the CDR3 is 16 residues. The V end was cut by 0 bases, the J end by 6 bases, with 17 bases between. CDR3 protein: CASSLDGPGAVDTQYF. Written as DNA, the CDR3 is TGCGCCAGCAGCTTGGACGGGCCGGGAGCTGTGGATACGCAGTATTTT.

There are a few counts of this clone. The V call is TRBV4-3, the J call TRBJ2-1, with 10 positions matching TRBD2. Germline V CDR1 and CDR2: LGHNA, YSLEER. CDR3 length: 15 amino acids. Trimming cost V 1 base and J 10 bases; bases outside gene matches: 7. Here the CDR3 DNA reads TGCGCCAGCAGCCAAGTGGGGCTAGCGGGAGCGGAGCAGTTCTTC. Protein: CASSQVGLAGAEQFF.

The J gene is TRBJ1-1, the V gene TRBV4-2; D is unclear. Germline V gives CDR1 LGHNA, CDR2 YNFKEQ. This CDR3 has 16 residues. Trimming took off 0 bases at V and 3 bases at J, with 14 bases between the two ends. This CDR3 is CASSQDHGILYTEAFF. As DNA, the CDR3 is TGTGCCAGCAGCCAAGATCACGGGATATTGTACACTGAAGCTTTCTTT.

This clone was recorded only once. The CDR3, as DNA: TGTGCCAGCTCCGGGAACACTGAAGCTTTCTTT. Translation: CASSGNTEAFF. This chain uses TRBV12-3 or TRBV12-4 with TRBJ1-1, with no clear D. The CDR3 is 11 residues long. With 8 bases removed from V and 1 base from J, the gap between germline ends came to 5 bases.